The source of this TCR beta chain is a study of Ad26.COV2.S vaccination and SARS-CoV-2 variants. Overall study findings and caveats: It was found that vaccine and placebo recipients had similar non-spike TCR breadth. Total T cell responses were possibly underestimated by TCR breadth and depth analyses. Spike-specific CD8+ and CD4+ T cell responses reportedly showed substantial breadth after vaccination.

The treatment denotes: 15 to 20 received Ad26.COV2.S at low or high dose, single or two shots; roughly five received placebo; per-sample allocation not given. Collection of samples fell on day 63 after the first vaccine or placebo injection. Ad26.COV2.S expressed prefusion-stabilized spike from the original Wuhan strain. Produced via immunoSEQ multiplex PCR; TCRdb's table is partial and in-frame only. The data show roughly 460,000 clones, roughly nine tenths seen once. Comments on this clone: Its target is unknown.

The sequenced sample was peripheral blood, obtained in a trial of Ad26.COV2.S vaccine versus placebo. This TCR came from a person aged 18-60 years who received the Ad26.COV2.S COVID-19 vaccine or a placebo.

The CDR3 sequence is CASGQGQITGELFF. The CDR3 region has the DNA TGTGCCAGCGGACAGGGGCAAATCACCGGGGAGCTGTTTTTT. The V and J genes are TRBV5-4 and TRBJ2-2; 9 bases align to TRBD1. V lost 7 bases, J lost 4 bases, and 5 bases stayed unmatched. The CDR3 runs 14 residues. CDR1 is SGHNT and CDR2 is YYREEE in the germline V gene (reference sequence).